Listed below are T cell receptor beta chains from one sample, sequenced in a study of blood T cell repertoires in COVID-19. TCRdb keeps only in-frame clones here, not all; method: immunoSEQ multiplex PCR. Altogether roughly 70,000 clones are present, about nine tenths being singletons, with the ten largest covering less than 1.5%. The source material was peripheral blood. Every receptor here comes from a man aged 60 to 69 with acute or convalescent COVID-19. Each CDR3 is given with its conserved first and last residue. A D gene is named only where the DNA matches it firmly. The size of a clone is reported for some rows only, either as once, few or many, or as a class for expanded clones.

NA	NA	TRBV6-6	TRBJ1-5	TGTGCCAGCAGTCTTACCGACAGGAATCAGCCCCAGCATTTT	CASSLTDRNQPQHF
NA	NA	TRBV14	TRBJ2-2	TGTGCCAGCAGCCAAGAGCACATCACCGGGGAGCTGTTTTTT	CASSQEHITGELFF
NA	NA	TRBV13	TRBJ2-6	TGTGCCAGCAGCTTTTACTCTGGGGCCAACGTCCTGACTTTC	CASSFYSGANVLTF
NA	TRBD1	TRBV19	TRBJ1-5	TGTGCCAGTAGTACAACAGGGGGTCATAGCAATCAGCCCCAGCATTTT	CASSTTGGHSNQPQHF
NA	TRBD2	TRBV12-5	TRBJ2-3	TGTGCTAGTGGTTTCAGCGGGGGGGTGACAGATACGCAGTATTTT	CASGFSGGVTDTQYF
NA	TRBD1	TRBV7-2	TRBJ1-4	TGTGCCAGCAGCTCCGGACAGGGAAGGGGTGAAAAACTGTTTTTT	CASSSGQGRGEKLFF
few	TRBD1	TRBV19	TRBJ1-6	TGTGCCAGTAGTAGGGGACAGGGAAGTGGTTCACCCCTCCACTTT	CASSRGQGSGSPLHF
NA	NA	TRBV14	TRBJ1-1	TGTGCCAGCAGCCAATTATCCGTGAACACTGAAGCTTTCTTT	CASSQLSVNTEAFF
NA	TRBD1	TRBV3-1/TRBV3-2	TRBJ1-4	TGTGCCAGCAGCCAAGGGACAGGGAGTGCAAATGAAAAACTGTTTTTT	CASSQGTGSANEKLFF
once	TRBD2	TRBV5-1	TRBJ2-2	TGCGCCAGCAGCCTTGGACTAGCGGGGGACTACACCGGGGAGCTGTTTTTT	CASSLGLAGDYTGELFF
NA	NA	TRBV30	TRBJ2-7	TGTGCCTGGGCGAGGGACTCCTACGAGCAGTACTTC	CAWARDSYEQYF
NA	TRBD1	TRBV10-3	TRBJ2-7	TGTGCCGCCGAACACGGCACTGACAGGGGCAGATTAGGCGAGCAGTACTTC	CAAEHGTDRGRLGEQYF
NA	NA	TRBV6-6	TRBJ1-3	TGTGCCAGCAGTAACCCAGGGAGGTCTGGAAACACCATATATTTT	CASSNPGRSGNTIYF
NA	NA	TRBV5-6	TRBJ1-3	TGTGCCAGCAGCACCCGGACACCGAGCTCTGGAAACACCATATATTTT	CASSTRTPSSGNTIYF
NA	TRBD1	TRBV2	TRBJ2-2	TGTGCCAGCAGGCCCGGGACAGGGAACACCGGGGAGCTGTTTTTT	CASRPGTGNTGELFF
NA	TRBD1	TRBV9	TRBJ1-2	TGTGCCAGCAGCGTAGGGGGACAGGGCTCAGCTAACTATGGCTACACCTTC	CASSVGGQGSANYGYTF
NA	TRBD2	TRBV6-2/TRBV6-3	TRBJ2-7	TGTGCCAGCAGTCACGGACTAGCGGGGCTCTCCTACGAGCAGTACTTC	CASSHGLAGLSYEQYF
NA	NA	TRBV3-1/TRBV3-2	TRBJ1-1	TGTGCCAGCAGCCGACACGATGGGTTGGGCACTGAAGCTTTCTTT	CASSRHDGLGTEAFF
NA	NA	TRBV5-1	TRBJ2-5	TGCGCCAGCAGCTCGAATACAGGGAAAGAGACCCAGTACTTC	CASSSNTGKETQYF
NA	NA	TRBV27	TRBJ2-7	TGTGCCAGCAGTTTAGGGGCAGCCTACGAGCAGTACTTC	CASSLGAAYEQYF
NA	NA	TRBV5-4	TRBJ1-1	TGTGCCAGCAGCATACGAAATACGGGAGGGAAAGAAGCTTTCTTT	CASSIRNTGGKEAFF
NA	NA	TRBV2	TRBJ1-1	TGTGCCAGCAGCCAGGATATGAACACTGAAGCTTTCTTT	CASSQDMNTEAFF
NA	NA	TRBV28	TRBJ1-2	TGTGCCTCCAGGGCGGTTGGCTACACCTTC	CASRAVGYTF
once	NA	TRBV7-2	TRBJ1-5	TGTGCCAGCAGTTATATGACCGGGTGGAATCAGCCCCAGCATTTT	CASSYMTGWNQPQHF
NA	NA	TRBV7-9	TRBJ1-1	TGTGCCAGCAGCCCTGCTGGGGGCATGACCTCTGAAGCTTTCTTT	CASSPAGGMTSEAFF
NA	NA	TRBV7-9	TRBJ1-1	TGTGCCAGCAGCGAGCGGGACACGATGAACACTGAAGCTTTCTTT	CASSERDTMNTEAFF
NA	TRBD1	TRBV4-2	TRBJ1-1	TGTGCCAGCAGCCAAGTAGTCGGTGGGACAGAAGGTACTGAAGCTTTCTTT	CASSQVVGGTEGTEAFF
NA	TRBD1	TRBV27	TRBJ2-2	TGTGCCAGCAGTTCTTATACGGGACAGGCGAACACCGGGGAGCTGTTTTTT	CASSSYTGQANTGELFF
NA	NA	TRBV27	TRBJ2-5	TGTGCCAGCAGTGCGGGACGGCCGGGAGAGACCCAGTACTTC	CASSAGRPGETQYF
NA	NA	TRBV7-9	TRBJ1-2	TGTGCCAGCAGCACCAAGACAGTGAACTATGGCTACACCTTC	CASSTKTVNYGYTF
NA	NA	TRBV7-9	TRBJ1-6	TGTGCCACCGGACTGACGGGGGGGACACCCCTCCACTTT	CATGLTGGTPLHF
NA	NA	TRBV27	TRBJ1-1	TGTGCCAGCAGTTTATCCGGACACCTCACTGAAGCTTTCTTT	CASSLSGHLTEAFF
NA	NA	TRBV3-1/TRBV3-2	TRBJ2-4	TGTGCCAGCAGCCAAGAGGTTCGAGGGAGGGGGTCAAACATTCAGTACTTC	CASSQEVRGRGSNIQYF
NA	NA	TRBV15	TRBJ1-4	TGTGCCACCAGCAGAGGATTCGGGGAGGGTAATGAAAAACTGTTTTTT	CATSRGFGEGNEKLFF
NA	NA	TRBV9	TRBJ2-3	TGTGCCAGCACCGAGAGGAGCGCGATCACAGATACGCAGTATTTT	CASTERSAITDTQYF
NA	NA	TRBV10-3	TRBJ1-4	TGTGCCATCAGGGCGGCGGGGAGTGGTGAAAAACTGTTTTTT	CAIRAAGSGEKLFF
NA	NA	TRBV5-1	TRBJ1-2	TGCGCCAGCAGCTTGGACAGCCACTATGGCTACACCTTC	CASSLDSHYGYTF
NA	NA	TRBV2	TRBJ1-6	TGTGCCAGCAGTGATCGATCAGGGTATTCACCCCTCCACTTT	CASSDRSGYSPLHF
NA	NA	TRBV5-6	TRBJ1-6	TGTGCCAGTTCAACAGGGCTTAGTTCACCCCTCCACTTT	CASSTGLSSPLHF
NA	NA	TRBV21-1	TRBJ2-2	TGTGCCAGCAGCAACCTCAGGGTCCCCTTTTACCCCGGGGAGCTGTTTTTT	CASSNLRVPFYPGELFF
NA	TRBD2	TRBV30	TRBJ2-3	TGTGCCTGGAGCGTAAGCGGCGGGAGGGAGGCAGATACGCAGTATTTT	CAWSVSGGREADTQYF
NA	TRBD1	TRBV5-4	TRBJ1-4	TGTGCCAGCAGCTCAAGACAGGGGGTTGATAATGAAAAACTGTTTTTT	CASSSRQGVDNEKLFF
NA	NA	TRBV3-1/TRBV3-2	TRBJ2-6	TGTGCCAGCAGCCAAGATTTTAGCGTCCTGACTTTC	CASSQDFSVLTF
once	NA	TRBV5-1	TRBJ1-5	TGCGCCAGCAGCCTCGAGGGGGTGGACAATCAGCCCCAGCATTTT	CASSLEGVDNQPQHF
NA	TRBD1	TRBV24-1	TRBJ1-5	TGTGCCACCAGTGATCCCCGACAGGGCAGCAATCAGCCCCAGCATTTT	CATSDPRQGSNQPQHF
NA	NA	TRBV6-5	TRBJ1-2	TGTGCCAGCAGTTACTCGATGACAGAGACCAACTATGGCTACACCTTC	CASSYSMTETNYGYTF
NA	TRBD1	TRBV2	TRBJ2-7	TGTGCCAGCAGGAGAGGGGGCCTTTCCTACGAGCAGTACTTC	CASRRGGLSYEQYF
NA	TRBD1	TRBV19	TRBJ2-3	TGTGCCACCAAATTATCGGGACAGGGGGTCACAGATACGCAGTATTTT	CATKLSGQGVTDTQYF
NA	NA	TRBV19	TRBJ2-5	TGTGCCAGTAGTATCTTTGGGCAGGGGTTGGGGATACAGTACTTC	CASSIFGQGLGIQYF
NA	NA	TRBV13	TRBJ2-3	TGTGCCAGCAGCTCCATGGCGGGTGATACGCAGTATTTT	CASSSMAGDTQYF
NA	NA	TRBV7-9	TRBJ1-1	TGTGCCAGCAGCTCAGGACTCCCCGCCACTGAAGCTTTCTTT	CASSSGLPATEAFF
NA	NA	TRBV18	TRBJ1-1	TGTGCCAGCTCACCACCAGGAGGCACTGAAGCTTTCTTT	CASSPPGGTEAFF
once	NA	TRBV27	TRBJ2-7	TGTGCCAGCAGTTTATCGGCCAACGAGCAGTACTTC	CASSLSANEQYF
NA	NA	TRBV11-3	TRBJ2-3	TGTGCCAGCAGCTTTCAGGGCACAGATACGCAGTATTTT	CASSFQGTDTQYF